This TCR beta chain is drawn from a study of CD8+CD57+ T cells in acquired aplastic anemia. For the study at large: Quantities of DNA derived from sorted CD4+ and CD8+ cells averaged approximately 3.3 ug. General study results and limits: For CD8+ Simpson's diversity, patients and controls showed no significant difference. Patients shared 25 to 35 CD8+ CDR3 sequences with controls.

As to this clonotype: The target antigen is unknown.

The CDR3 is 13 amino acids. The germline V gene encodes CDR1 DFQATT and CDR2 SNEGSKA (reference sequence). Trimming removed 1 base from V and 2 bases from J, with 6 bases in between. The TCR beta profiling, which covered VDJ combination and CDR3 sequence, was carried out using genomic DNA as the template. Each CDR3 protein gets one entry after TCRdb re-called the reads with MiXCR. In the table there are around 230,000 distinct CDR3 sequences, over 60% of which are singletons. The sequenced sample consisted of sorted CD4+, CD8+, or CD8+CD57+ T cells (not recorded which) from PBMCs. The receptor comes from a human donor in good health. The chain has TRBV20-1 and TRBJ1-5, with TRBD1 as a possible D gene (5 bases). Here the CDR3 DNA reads TGCAGTGCTAGAGCGACAGGCAATCAGCCCCAGCATTTT. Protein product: CSARATGNQPQHF.